Sequencing of this TCR beta chain was carried out in a study of T cells in narcolepsy. For the study at large: Enrolled donors included narcolepsy type 1 or type 2 patients and healthy controls. Study-level findings and limits: Some memory CD4+ repertoires had no autoreactive clone sequences. Healthy controls reportedly lacked the autoreactive clonotypes serially found in patients' blood. Same-patient CSF and blood CD4+ T cell clonotypes included HCRT-specific and TRIB2-specific autoreactive ones.

Assay: immunoSEQ multiplex PCR; the TCRdb copy retains only in-frame clones and omits some. The sample lists over 25,000 clones, around 78% occurring once. The J segment lost 9 bases and the V segment lost 2 bases, leaving 4 bases of the junction unmatched. Germline V gene sequence: CDR1 MNHEY, CDR2 SMNVEV (reference sequence). This CDR3 region has 12 residues. Of note for this clone: Its antigen is still unknown.

This sequence was found in a human donor with narcolepsy. The V gene is TRBV27, the J gene TRBJ2-7, with 7 bases matching TRBD1. Sequenced: CD45RA- memory CD4+ T cells from PBMCs. CDR3 in amino acids: CASSLPTGVQYF. CDR3 in DNA: TGTGCCAGCAGTTTACCAACAGGGGTGCAGTACTTC.